One and the same sample provided the 17 T cell receptor beta chains below, sequenced in a study of T cell repertoires in cytomegalovirus infection. MiXCR was run by TCRdb on the reads, yielding one entry per CDR3 protein. The sample has about 920,000 distinct CDR3 sequences; roughly 30% are singletons. Their antigens remain unidentified. This specimen consisted of cultured CD8+ T cells from PBMCs, obtained from culture after CMV antigen stimulation. The receptor source for this set is a human donor in good health (CMV status not recorded). Some clones in this sample may be carry-over from other donors' samples.

The table lists this clonotype with a few counts. The genes are TRBV11-3 and TRBJ2-6; 11 nucleotides match TRBD1. The CDR3 extends over 19 amino acids. Trimming removed 3 bases from V and 0 bases from J; junction bases left unmatched: 7. Germline CDR1 reads SGHNT; CDR2 reads YENEEA. CDR3 DNA: TGTGCCAGCAGCTTGGGTACGGGACAGGGGGGCTCTGGGGCCAACGTCCTGACTTTC. Protein sequence: CASSLGTGQGGSGANVLTF.

Worth noting for this clonotype: Since the CDR3 does not end with the conserved phenylalanine or tryptophan, this likely comes from a read error. V usage is TRBV12-3 or TRBV12-4 and J usage is TRBJ1-6; D may be TRBD1 (5 bases). Trimming shortened V by 5 bases and J by 10 bases, and 21 bases separated the two germline ends. There are 16 residues in the CDR3. DNA of the CDR3: TGTGCCAGCAGTCTCCTATTGACAGAGGGCACGTCACCCCTCCACTAT. Amino acids: CASSLLLTEGTSPLHY.

As to this clonotype: A junction boundary mismatches the germline segment, possibly from a read error. V and J are TRBV19 and TRBJ2-2; no clear D. Germline-derived CDR1 and CDR2 are LNHDA and SQIVND (reference sequence). CDR3 size: 13 residues. CDR3 in amino acids: CVSSIAGTGELFF. Here the CDR3 DNA reads TGTGTCAGTAGTATAGCCGGGACCGGGGAGCTGTTTTTT.

A word on this clonotype: This may stem from a read error, because a much larger clone lies one nucleotide away. The gene calls are TRBV7-2 and TRBJ1-5; 8 nucleotides align to TRBD1. After removal of 3 bases from V and 3 bases from J, the junction contained 4 bases not matched to a gene. The CDR3 has 15 amino acids. Germline V gives CDR1 SGHTA, CDR2 FQGNSA. CDR3: CASSFDRGDNQPQHF. The CDR3, as DNA: TGTGCCAGCAGCTTCGACAGGGGAGACAATCAGCCCCAGCATTTT.

This clonotype was observed a handful of times. The CDR3 DNA reads TGTGCCACCAGCAGAGATCGGGGGACAGTCACTGAAGCTTTCTTT. This encodes CATSRDRGTVTEAFF. The chain has TRBV15 and TRBJ1-1; 7 nucleotides align to TRBD1. The CDR3 extends over 15 amino acids. The trim removed 0 bases at V and 4 bases at J, leaving 5 bases unmatched. From germline, CDR1 is LNHNV and CDR2 YYDKDF (reference sequence).

The chain couples TRBV20-1 to TRBJ2-5, with D perhaps matching TRBD2 (6 bases). V lost 3 bases and J lost 1, with 15 bases in between. The V gene's germline CDR1 is DFQATT and CDR2 SNEGSKA (reference sequence). The CDR3 extends over 15 amino acids. In DNA, the CDR3 is TGCAGTGCTAGTCAACGGGAGATGGTCCAAGAGACCCAGTACTTC. This translates into CSASQREMVQETQYF.

This clonotype was seen a handful of times. V gene TRBV12-3 or TRBV12-4 combines with J gene TRBJ2-1; 10 bases align to TRBD1. The CDR3 is 13 amino acids. V shed 11 bases and J 6 bases; nucleotides not matched to a gene: 7. CDR3 DNA sequence: TGTGCCGGCTGCCGGGACAGGGGCAATGAGCAGTTCTTC. It yields the protein CAGCRDRGNEQFF.

The chain employs TRBV19 and TRBJ2-1; D call uncertain. The CDR3 length is 14 residues. The germline V and J ends were trimmed by 7 bases and 6 bases, with 16 bases remaining between them. Germline lookup yields CDR1 LNHDA and CDR2 SQIVND (reference sequence). CDR3 nucleotides: TGTGCCAGTAAGGGAACTATCGCATCCAATGAGCAGTTCTTC. It yields the protein CASKGTIASNEQFF.

The table lists this clonotype with many counts. This chain links TRBV15 with TRBJ2-5, with 11 nucleotides matching TRBD2. The length of the CDR3 is 15 residues. The V gene end was trimmed by 0 bases and the J gene end by 4 bases; junction bases not matched to a gene: 1. CDR1 is LNHNV and CDR2 is YYDKDF in the germline V gene (reference sequence). In DNA, the CDR3 is TGTGCCACCAGCAGAGATAGCGGGGGGGCAGAGACCCAGTACTTC. Amino acid sequence: CATSRDSGGAETQYF.

The V call is TRBV6-6, the J call TRBJ2-5, with D maybe TRBD1 (6 bases). Trimming stripped 8 bases from V and 4 bases from J, with 17 bases between. The CDR3 extends over 14 amino acids. CDR1 is MNHNY and CDR2 is SVGAGI in the germline V gene (reference sequence). The chain's CDR3 is CASASRYRVETQYF. In DNA form, the CDR3 reads TGTGCCAGCGCCTCTCGCTACAGGGTAGAGACCCAGTACTTC.

The chain is built from TRBV7-9 and TRBJ2-7; 10 bases agree with TRBD1. The V and J ends lost 4 bases and 1 base, in that order; junction bases with no gene match: 4. The CDR3 is 15 amino acids. Germline V gene data show CDR1 as SEHNR and CDR2 as FQNEAQ (reference sequence). CDR3 region: CASSYRDRGSYEQYF. The CDR3 DNA reads TGTGCCAGCAGCTACCGGGACAGGGGTTCCTACGAGCAGTACTTC.

This clonotype was detected a few times. J is TRBJ1-1 and V is TRBV12-3 or TRBV12-4; 9 bases fit TRBD1. J lost 0 bases, V lost 8 bases, and 1 base had no gene match. The CDR3 is 13 residues long. CDR3 in amino acids: CASGTGMNTEAFF. The CDR3 region has the DNA TGTGCCAGCGGGACAGGGATGAACACTGAAGCTTTCTTT.

The rearrangement joins TRBV12-3 or TRBV12-4 to TRBJ2-3; D uncertain. The V end was cut by 2 bases, the J end by 5 bases, with 11 bases between. This CDR3 has 14 amino acids. CDR3 DNA sequence: TGTGCCAGCAGTTTATTGCTCGTTGTAGATACGCAGTATTTT. Its protein product is CASSLLLVVDTQYF.

This chain uses TRBV5-5 with TRBJ1-6; D remains ambiguous. The CDR3 runs to 15 residues. Germline V gene sequence: CDR1 SGHKS, CDR2 YYEKEE (reference sequence). The V and J ends lost 1 base and 3 bases respectively, with 8 bases between them. The CDR3 loop is CASSLIVDYNSPLHF. The CDR3 DNA sequence: TGTGCCAGCAGCTTGATCGTTGACTATAATTCACCCCTCCACTTT.

This clonotype was found a few times. The chain employs TRBV2 and TRBJ2-2; D not resolved. This CDR3 is 12 amino acids long. The V gene lost 10 bases and the J gene lost 8 bases, with 14 bases spanning the gap. CDR1 SNHLY and CDR2 FYNNEI come from the germline V gene. The CDR3 DNA reads TGTGCCACCAAGACGAGAACTGGGGAGCTGTTTTTT. The encoded protein is CATKTRTGELFF.

J is TRBJ2-1 and V is TRBV10-2; D gene uncertain. This CDR3 has 14 residues. V was cut by 7 bases and J by 0 bases, with 10 bases left in between. The germline gives CDR1 WSHSY, CDR2 SAAADI. The CDR3 DNA reads TGCGCCAGCAATACAGAGAGCTCCTACAATGAGCAGTTCTTC. Its translation: CASNTESSYNEQFF.

The chain combines TRBV4-2 with TRBJ2-2; possible D gene TRBD2, 7 bases. The V end lost 3 bases, the J end lost 7 bases, and 15 bases lay between the germline ends. CDR1 and CDR2 from the germline V gene are LGHNA and YNFKEQ. The CDR3 totals 15 residues. The CDR3 DNA follows: TGTGCCAGCAGCCAGGAGGGGGGGGCCGTCGGGGAGCTGTTTTTT. Translation gives CASSQEGGAVGELFF.